A selection of T cell receptor beta chains follows, all from one sample in a study of blood T cell repertoires in COVID-19. TCRdb's table, derived via immunoSEQ multiplex PCR, lists solely in-frame clones and lacks some. The sample holds some 150,000 clones, approximately 80% seen once. Material: peripheral blood. These receptors were obtained from a woman aged 80 or older with acute or convalescent COVID-19. Each CDR3 is given with its conserved first and last residue. A D gene is named only where the DNA matches it firmly. Expanded clones get a size class; other rows say once, few or many, or leave the size out.

j_call d_call clone_size v_call cdr3_aa
TRBJ1-2 TRBD1 . TRBV6-5 CASNPGQINYGYTF
TRBJ1-1 . . TRBV10-3 CAIRAGMNTEAFF
TRBJ2-1 . . TRBV3-1/TRBV3-2 CASSQSDYSYNEQFF
TRBJ1-5 TRBD1 . TRBV5-6 CASSLARQGTEQPQHF
TRBJ1-6 . . TRBV9 CASSASFNRRGTESPLHF
TRBJ2-2 TRBD1 . TRBV11-1 CASSPLGQGVLGELFF
TRBJ1-4 . . TRBV5-6 CASSPRTSLKLFF
TRBJ2-1 TRBD2 . TRBV24-1 CATSASLAASYNEQFF
TRBJ2-7 . . TRBV5-5 CASSFYGTKAYEQYF
TRBJ2-7 . . TRBV5-6 CASSERVGYEQYF
TRBJ1-2 . . TRBV19 CASRRVGGYTF
TRBJ2-3 TRBD2 . TRBV4-1 CASSQGLAGGPDTQYF
TRBJ1-1 . . TRBV9 CASSPGTSNTEAFF
TRBJ2-1 TRBD1 . TRBV14 CASSPPGDRVSNEQFF
TRBJ2-7 . . TRBV7-8 CASSSQGRGEQYF
TRBJ1-1 . . TRBV5-1 CASSLQGGSTEAFF
TRBJ2-7 . once TRBV2 CASSSITTGRYEQYF
TRBJ2-7 . once TRBV7-2 CASSRRTDYEQYF
TRBJ1-1 TRBD1 few TRBV29-1 CSVELVPGQGASDTEAFF
TRBJ1-2 . . TRBV14 CASSQSFTGGYTF
TRBJ2-5 . . TRBV5-1 CASSFNRVLGETQYF
TRBJ2-5 TRBD2 . TRBV7-8 CASSLFGTSGGTETQYF
TRBJ1-5 . . TRBV7-2 CASSLLGGVSNQPQHF
TRBJ2-1 TRBD1 . TRBV25-1 CASSTGQGPYNEQFF
TRBJ1-2 . . TRBV11-2 CASRRGGVVYGYTF
TRBJ2-7 . once TRBV27 CASSLGRDYEQYF
TRBJ2-7 . few TRBV3-1/TRBV3-2 CASSQRGEQYF
TRBJ1-4 . . TRBV2 CASIRSNTGEKLFF
TRBJ1-6 . few TRBV6-5 CGGGGDSPLHF